This T cell receptor (beta chain) was sequenced in a study of T cells in Graves' hyperthyroidism and ophthalmopathy. CDR1 is SNHLY, CDR2 FYNNEI, per germline. V shed 6 bases and J 9 bases; nucleotides not matched to a gene: 12. The CDR3 runs 16 residues. The source material, RNA transcripts, was used to amplify TCR beta CDR3 regions. With the HTBI primer set, the TCR CDR3 went through a first round of RT-PCR. TCRdb reprocessed the multiplex PCR reads via MiXCR and lists one record per CDR3 protein. The table lists under 450,000 distinct CDR3 sequences, less than 20% of them singletons. This rearrangement joins TRBV2 to TRBJ2-1; 12 bases are a match to TRBD2. The sequenced sample consisted of blood. The receptor was derived from a woman between 18 and 29 years old with Graves' hyperthyroidism. The DNA for the CDR3 is TGTGCCAGCAGCGGAGGACTAGCGGGACAGGTGGGTGAGCAGTTCTTC. This gives the protein CASSGGLAGQVGEQFF. The variable domain in full, completed from reference TRBV2 and TRBJ2-1, reads EPEVTQTPSHQVTQMGQEVILRCVPISNHLYFYWYRQILGQKVEFLVSFYNNEISEKSEIFDDQFSVERPDGSNFTLKIRSTKLEDSAMYFCASSGGLAGQVGEQFFGPGTRLTVL.